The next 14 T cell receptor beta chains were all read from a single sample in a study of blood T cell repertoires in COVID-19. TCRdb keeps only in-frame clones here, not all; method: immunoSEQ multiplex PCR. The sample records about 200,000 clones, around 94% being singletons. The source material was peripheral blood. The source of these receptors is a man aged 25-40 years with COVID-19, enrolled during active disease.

CDR3 loop: CASSGHEQFF. The CDR3, as DNA: TGTGCCAGCTCAGGGCATGAGCAGTTCTTC. The chain employs TRBV12-3 or TRBV12-4 and TRBJ2-1, with a tentative D call TRBD1 (5 bases). The CDR3 spans 10 residues. With 8 bases removed from V and 8 bases from J, the gap between germline ends came to 7 bases.

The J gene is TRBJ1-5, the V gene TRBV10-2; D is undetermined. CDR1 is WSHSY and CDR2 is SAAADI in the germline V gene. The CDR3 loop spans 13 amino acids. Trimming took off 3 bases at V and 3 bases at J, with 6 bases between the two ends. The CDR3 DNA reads TGCGCCAGCAGTGAAAAACTCAATCAGCCCCAGCATTTT. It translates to CASSEKLNQPQHF.

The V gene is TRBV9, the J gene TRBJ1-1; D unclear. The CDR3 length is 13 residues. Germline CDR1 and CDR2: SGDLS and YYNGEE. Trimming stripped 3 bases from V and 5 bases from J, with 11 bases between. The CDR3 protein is CASSAPPGTEAFF. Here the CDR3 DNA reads TGTGCCAGCAGCGCCCCCCCCGGGACTGAAGCTTTCTTT.

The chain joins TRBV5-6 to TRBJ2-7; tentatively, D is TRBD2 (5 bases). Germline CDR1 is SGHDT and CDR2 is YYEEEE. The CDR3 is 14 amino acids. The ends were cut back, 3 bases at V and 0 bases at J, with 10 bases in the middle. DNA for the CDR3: TGTGCCAGCAGCTACGGACTTTACTCCTACGAGCAGTACTTC. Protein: CASSYGLYSYEQYF.

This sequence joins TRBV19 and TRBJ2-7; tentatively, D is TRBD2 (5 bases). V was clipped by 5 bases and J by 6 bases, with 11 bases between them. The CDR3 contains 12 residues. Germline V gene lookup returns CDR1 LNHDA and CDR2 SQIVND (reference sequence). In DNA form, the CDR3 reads TGTGCCAGTAGTCCCGAGGGTTCCGAGCAGTACTTC. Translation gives CASSPEGSEQYF.

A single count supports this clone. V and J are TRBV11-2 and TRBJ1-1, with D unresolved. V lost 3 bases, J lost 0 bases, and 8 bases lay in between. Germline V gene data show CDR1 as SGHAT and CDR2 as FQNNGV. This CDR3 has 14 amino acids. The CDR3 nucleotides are TGTGCCAGCAGCTTGGGCGGGCTGAACACTGAAGCTTTCTTT. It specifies CASSLGGLNTEAFF.

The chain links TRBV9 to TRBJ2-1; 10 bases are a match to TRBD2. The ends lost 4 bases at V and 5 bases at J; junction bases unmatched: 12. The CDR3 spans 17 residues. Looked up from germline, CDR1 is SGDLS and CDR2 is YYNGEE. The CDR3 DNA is TGTGCCAGCAGCCCAAGGGGCACTAGCGGGATCAACAATGAGCAGTTCTTC. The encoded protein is CASSPRGTSGINNEQFF. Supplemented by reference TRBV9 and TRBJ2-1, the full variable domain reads DSGVTQTPKHLITATGQRVTLRCSPRSGDLSVYWYQQSLDQGLQFLIQYYNGEERAKGNILERFSAQQFPDLHSELNLSSLELGDSALYFCASSPRGTSGINNEQFFGPGTRLTVL.

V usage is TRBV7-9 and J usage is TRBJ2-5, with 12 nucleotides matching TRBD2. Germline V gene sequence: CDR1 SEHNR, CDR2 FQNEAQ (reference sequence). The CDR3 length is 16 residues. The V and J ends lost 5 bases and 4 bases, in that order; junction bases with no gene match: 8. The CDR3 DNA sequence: TGTGCCAGCAGCGTACTAGCGGGGGGAGAAGGAGAGACCCAGTACTTC. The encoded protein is CASSVLAGGEGETQYF.

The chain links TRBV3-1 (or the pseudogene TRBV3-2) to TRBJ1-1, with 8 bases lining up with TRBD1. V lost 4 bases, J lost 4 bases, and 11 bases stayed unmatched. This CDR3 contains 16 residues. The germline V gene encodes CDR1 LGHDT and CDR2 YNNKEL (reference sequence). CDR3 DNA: TGTGCCAGCAGCCCCGGGACAGGCAGGATCGGCACTGAAGCTTTCTTT. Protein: CASSPGTGRIGTEAFF.

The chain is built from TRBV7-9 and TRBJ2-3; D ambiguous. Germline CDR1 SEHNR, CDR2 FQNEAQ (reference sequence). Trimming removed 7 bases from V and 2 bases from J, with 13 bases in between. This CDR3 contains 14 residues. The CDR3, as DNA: TGTGCCAGCATCCGACTTGGGTCCACAGATACGCAGTATTTT. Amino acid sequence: CASIRLGSTDTQYF.

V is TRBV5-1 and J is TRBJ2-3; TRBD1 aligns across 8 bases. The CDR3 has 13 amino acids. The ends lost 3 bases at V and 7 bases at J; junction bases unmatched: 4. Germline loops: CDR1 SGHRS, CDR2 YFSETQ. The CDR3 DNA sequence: TGCGCCAGCAGCTCGACAGGGGCAAATACGCAGTATTTT. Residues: CASSSTGANTQYF.

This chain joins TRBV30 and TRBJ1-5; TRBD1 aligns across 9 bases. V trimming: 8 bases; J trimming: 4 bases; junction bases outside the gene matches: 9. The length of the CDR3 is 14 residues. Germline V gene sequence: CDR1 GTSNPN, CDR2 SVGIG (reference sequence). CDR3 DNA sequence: TGTGCCGGACCGGACAGGGGAGATAATCAGCCCCAGCATTTT. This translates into CAGPDRGDNQPQHF.

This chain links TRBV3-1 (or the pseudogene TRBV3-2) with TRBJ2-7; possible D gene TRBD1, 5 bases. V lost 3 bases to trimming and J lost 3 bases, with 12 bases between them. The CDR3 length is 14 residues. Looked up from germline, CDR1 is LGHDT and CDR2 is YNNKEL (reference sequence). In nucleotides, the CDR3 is TGTGCCAGCAGCCAGAGGACATCCAACTACGAGCAGTACTTC. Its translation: CASSQRTSNYEQYF.

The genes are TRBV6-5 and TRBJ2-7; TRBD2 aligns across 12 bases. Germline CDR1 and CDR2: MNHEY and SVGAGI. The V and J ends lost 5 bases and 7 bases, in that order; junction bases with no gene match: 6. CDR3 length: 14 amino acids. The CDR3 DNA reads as TGTGCCAGCAGTCCCCTAGCGGGGGGGCCGGAGCAGTACTTC. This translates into CASSPLAGGPEQYF.